These 3 T cell receptor beta chains were sequenced from one sample in a study of CD8 T cells in ankylosing spondylitis. TCRdb redid the calling of the 5' RACE reads with MiXCR, one entry per CDR3 protein. The repertoire holds 200,000 to 300,000 distinct CDR3 sequences, with about 10% as singletons. The sample comprised blood, either unsorted or a sorted T cell fraction (not recorded which). The receptors stem from a male donor with ankylosing spondylitis or in good health (not recorded which).

This clonotype appeared many times. The chain combines TRBV20-1 with TRBJ2-5; TRBD2 matches 7 bases. This CDR3 comprises 16 residues. Germline-derived CDR1 and CDR2 are DFQATT and SNEGSKA (reference sequence). The ends lost 0 bases at V and 5 bases at J; junction bases unmatched: 12. The CDR3 DNA sequence: TGCAGTGCTAGAGATCTTTCGGCGGGAGATCAGGAGACCCAGTACTTC. It encodes CSARDLSAGDQETQYF.

Many counts were recorded for this clonotype. The chain combines TRBV5-1 with TRBJ1-1; D remains ambiguous. CDR1 SGHRS and CDR2 YFSETQ come from the germline V gene. The CDR3 spans 13 residues. V dropped 4 bases and J dropped 0 bases, with 7 bases sitting between them. CDR3 loop: CASSPNMNTEAFF. The CDR3 nucleotides read TGCGCCAGCAGCCCTAATATGAACACTGAAGCTTTCTTT.

This chain uses TRBV7-8 with TRBJ1-5; D not certain. CDR1 SGHVS and CDR2 FQNEAQ come from the germline V gene. The CDR3 length is 12 residues. V dropped 4 bases and J dropped 9 bases, with 10 bases sitting between them. The DNA of the CDR3 is TGTGCCAGCAGCTCCCGATCCCGGCCCCAGCATTTT. Translated, it gives CASSSRSRPQHF.